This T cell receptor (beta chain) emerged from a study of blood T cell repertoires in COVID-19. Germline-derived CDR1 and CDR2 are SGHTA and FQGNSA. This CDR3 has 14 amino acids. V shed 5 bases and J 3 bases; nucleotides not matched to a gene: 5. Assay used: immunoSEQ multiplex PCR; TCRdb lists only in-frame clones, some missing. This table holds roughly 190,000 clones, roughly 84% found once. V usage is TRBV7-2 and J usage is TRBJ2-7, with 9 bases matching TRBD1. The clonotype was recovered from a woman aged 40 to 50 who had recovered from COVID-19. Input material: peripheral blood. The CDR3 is CASSRDRESYEQYF. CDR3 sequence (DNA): TGTGCCAGCAGCCGGGACAGGGAAAGCTACGAGCAGTACTTC.